The 10 T cell receptor beta chains reported below all come from one sample, sequenced in a study of identical twins. TCRdb re-called the 5' RACE reads with MiXCR, one entry per CDR3 protein. The data contain under 450,000 distinct CDR3 sequences, approximately 17% of them seen just once; the ten biggest clones take up 10% to 15%. The sample was naive T cells sorted from blood. These receptors were taken from a man aged 50-59 years in good health.

The chain uses TRBV18 and TRBJ1-2; 7 bases map to TRBD1. V gave up 1 base and J gave up 6 bases; unmatched junction bases: 2. The CDR3 runs 13 residues. CDR1 is KGHSH, CDR2 LQKENI, per germline. The CDR3 region has the DNA TGTGCCAGCTCACCACTTACAGGGGATGGCTACACCTTC. Translation gives CASSPLTGDGYTF.

This clonotype came up a few times. The chain uses TRBV5-1 and TRBJ1-6, with unresolved D. The CDR3 is 14 residues long. V lost 5 bases and J 0 bases, leaving 6 bases between the germline ends. Germline V lookup: CDR1 SGHRS, CDR2 YFSETQ. The CDR3 bases are TGCGCCAGCAGTTTCCGCTCCTATAATTCACCCCTCCACTTT. Translating it yields CASSFRSYNSPLHF.

This clonotype was recorded a few times. The gene calls are TRBV5-4 and TRBJ2-1; 11 bases map to TRBD2. The length of the CDR3 is 14 residues. V lost 6 bases, J lost 10 bases, and 9 bases stayed unmatched. Per the germline V gene, CDR1 is SGHNT and CDR2 is YYREEE (reference sequence). CDR3 in DNA: TGTGCCAGCAACCTAGGGACTAGCGGAGACGAGCAGTTCTTC. Translating it yields CASNLGTSGDEQFF.

This clonotype was picked up a small number of times. J is TRBJ2-1 and V is TRBV27, with no clear D. The CDR3 covers 12 residues. Trimming pared 2 bases from V and 6 bases from J, leaving 5 bases between. Germline CDR1 and CDR2: MNHEY and SMNVEV (reference sequence). The CDR3 bases are TGTGCCAGCAGTTTAAGGTCCAATGAGCAGTTCTTC. Encoded protein: CASSLRSNEQFF.

In this sample, this clonotype turned up many times. This sequence joins TRBV5-1 and TRBJ1-2; 7 bases match TRBD1. CDR1 is SGHRS and CDR2 is YFSETQ in the germline V gene. The CDR3 consists of 13 residues. Trimming took 4 bases from V and 4 from J; bases not matched to a gene: 4. The CDR3 DNA follows: TGCGCCAGCAGCGAGACAGGGATCTATGGCTACACCTTC. It translates to CASSETGIYGYTF.

The table lists this clonotype with many counts. This chain links TRBV5-1 with TRBJ2-3; D assignment may be TRBD1 or TRBD2 (5 bases each). With 4 bases removed from V and 2 bases from J, the gap between germline ends came to 20 bases. The CDR3 is 17 residues long. From germline, CDR1 is SGHRS and CDR2 YFSETQ. The CDR3 DNA reads as TGCGCCAGCAGCCCAAACCCTGGGACGATAACCACAGATACGCAGTATTTT. Its protein is CASSPNPGTITTDTQYF.

This clonotype has a single count. The chain combines TRBV18 with TRBJ2-7, with D tentatively TRBD1 (5 bases). The CDR3 runs 12 residues. Germline CDR1 reads KGHSH; CDR2 reads LQKENI. V lost 10 bases and J 0 bases, leaving 10 bases between the germline ends. The CDR3 sequence: CATRQSSYEQYF. CDR3 nucleotides: TGTGCCACTCGACAGAGCTCCTACGAGCAGTACTTC. Based on the CDR3 plus reference TRBV18 and TRBJ2-7, the full variable domain is NAGVMQNPRHLVRRRGQEARLRCSPMKGHSHVYWYRQLPEEGLKFMVYLQKENIIDESGMPKERFSAEFPKEGPSILRIQQVVRGDSAAYFCATRQSSYEQYFGPGTRLTVT.

This clonotype was recorded a few times. This chain connects TRBV7-2 to TRBJ2-7; 7 positions agree with TRBD2. V was pared by 2 bases and J by 2 bases, with 12 bases of the junction left unmatched. Germline CDR1 reads SGHTA; CDR2 reads FQGNSA. The CDR3 loop spans 17 amino acids. The CDR3: CASSLKSFLAGTYEQYF. For the CDR3, the DNA is TGTGCCAGCAGCTTAAAATCTTTCTTAGCGGGTACCTACGAGCAGTACTTC.

This sequence joins TRBV12-3 or TRBV12-4 and TRBJ2-1, with D hard to call. The V gene lost 3 bases and the J gene lost 0 bases, with 6 bases spanning the gap. The CDR3 totals 14 residues. In nucleotides, the CDR3 is TGTGCCAGCAGTTTTACCCGCTCCTACAATGAGCAGTTCTTC. Translating gives CASSFTRSYNEQFF.

This clonotype was observed at least ten times. The gene calls are TRBV14 and TRBJ2-7; TRBD2 matches 9 bases. V gave up 0 bases and J gave up 7 bases; unmatched junction bases: 10. There are 16 residues in the CDR3. Germline values: CDR1 SGHDN, CDR2 FVKESK. The CDR3 coding sequence is TGTGCCAGCAGCCAAGAACTAGCGGGTAGAGTACAAGAGCAGTACTTC. Its translation is CASSQELAGRVQEQYF.